These 16 T cell receptor beta chains were all obtained from the same sample, sequenced in a study of long-term antiretroviral therapy in people with HIV. The immunoSEQ assay was v3.0, run at survey level. Sequencing used immunoSEQ multiplex PCR; TCRdb keeps in-frame clones, though not all of them. The data contain approximately 37,000 clones, roughly 87% of them singletons. Here the sequenced sample was unsorted PBMCs, taken 1 year after starting antiretroviral therapy. The receptors originated from a man in his late teens or twenties with HIV.

V gene TRBV5-6 combines with J gene TRBJ2-5; perhaps TRBD2 as D (6 bases). The V gene lost 0 bases and the J gene lost 5 bases, with 11 bases spanning the gap. There are 14 residues in the CDR3. The germline gives CDR1 SGHDT, CDR2 YYEEEE. Here the CDR3 DNA reads TGTGCCAGCAGCTTGGACCCGGGGGAGGAGACCCAGTACTTC. It is translated as CASSLDPGEETQYF.

The chain carries TRBV2 and TRBJ2-5; TRBD1 matches 9 bases. The CDR3 has 16 residues. CDR1 and CDR2 from the germline V gene are SNHLY and FYNNEI. Trimming took 5 bases from V and 4 from J; bases not matched to a gene: 11. CDR3 in amino acids: CASSFPTGGSLETQYF. For the CDR3, the DNA is TGTGCCAGCAGTTTCCCGACAGGGGGTAGTTTAGAGACCCAGTACTTC.

J is TRBJ2-7 and V is TRBV28; D perhaps matches TRBD2 (6 bases). Germline values: CDR1 MDHEN, CDR2 SYDVKM. The V gene lost 11 bases and the J gene lost 6 bases, with 20 bases spanning the gap. This CDR3 is built from 13 residues. In DNA form, the CDR3 reads TGTGCCTCTATGCGGCGGGGATGGGTCGAGCAGTACTTC. It translates to CASMRRGWVEQYF.

The rearrangement joins TRBV11-2 to TRBJ2-3, with a weak D call TRBD1 (5 bases). The CDR3 sequence is 15 residues long. Germline lookup yields CDR1 SGHAT and CDR2 FQNNGV. With 1 base removed from V and 2 bases from J, the gap between germline ends came to 10 bases. Written as DNA, the CDR3 is TGTGCCAGCAGCTTAGGGGCAGGGATCACAGATACGCAGTATTTT. This encodes CASSLGAGITDTQYF. Full variable domain (rest looked up from reference TRBV11-2 and TRBJ2-3): EAGVAQSPRYKIIEKRQSVAFWCNPISGHATLYWYQQILGQGPKLLIQFQNNGVVDDSQLPKDRFSAERLKGVDSTLKIQPAKLEDSAVYLCASSLGAGITDTQYFGPGTRLTVL.

V usage is TRBV6-5 and J usage is TRBJ2-3; D not resolved. CDR3 size: 14 residues. Germline-derived CDR1 and CDR2 are MNHEY and SVGAGI. Between the trimmed V and J ends, which lost 4 bases and 1 base, there was a span of 9 bases. The CDR3 DNA sequence: TGTGCCAGCAGTTTGACTCTCGGCACAGATACGCAGTATTTT. This sequence encodes CASSLTLGTDTQYF.

This chain connects TRBV4-3 to TRBJ1-1; 7 positions match TRBD1. The V segment lost 2 bases and the J segment 3 bases; nucleotides outside the gene matches: 6. CDR3 size: 15 residues. Germline assignment: CDR1 LGHNA and CDR2 YSLEER. The CDR3 sequence is CASSQTQGFHTEAFF. In DNA, the CDR3 is TGCGCCAGCAGCCAAACACAGGGGTTCCACACTGAAGCTTTCTTT.

This sequence joins TRBV7-9 and TRBJ2-7; 10 nucleotides align to TRBD1. The junction had 10 bases not matched to a gene; V was cut back by 4 bases and J by 7 bases. This CDR3 is built from 15 residues. Germline V CDR1 and CDR2: SEHNR, FQNEAQ (reference sequence). CDR3 nucleotide sequence: TGTGCCAGCAGCTCCGGACAGACAGGGGGCGAAGAGCAGTACTTC. It translates to CASSSGQTGGEEQYF.

The chain links TRBV29-1 to TRBJ2-5; D might be TRBD1 (6 bases). Between the trimmed V and J ends, which lost 0 bases and 5 bases, there was a span of 13 bases. Germline CDR1 is SQVTM and CDR2 is ANQGSEA. The CDR3 runs to 14 residues. In DNA, the CDR3 is TGCAGCGTTGAAGATGAACAGGGAGCGGAGACCCAGTACTTC. It yields the protein CSVEDEQGAETQYF.

The chain couples TRBV7-9 to TRBJ1-2; D gene unclear. CDR3 length equals 10 residues. V shed 11 bases and J shed 6 bases, with 10 bases lying between them. CDR1 is SEHNR, CDR2 FQNEAQ, per germline (reference sequence). CDR3 sequence reads: CAGGVDGYTF. The CDR3 coding sequence is TGTGCCGGTGGGGTCGATGGCTACACCTTC.

The chain joins TRBV4-1 to TRBJ2-7; unclear D gene. The V gene lost 1 base and the J gene lost 4 bases, with 11 bases spanning the gap. The CDR3 covers 14 residues. Germline lookup yields CDR1 MGHRA and CDR2 YSYEKL. The CDR3 nucleotides are TGCGCCAGCAGCCAAGGGTCGGCTGGGTACGAGCAGTACTTC. It codes for CASSQGSAGYEQYF.

The chain employs TRBV28 and TRBJ2-5; 9 bases are shared with TRBD2. CDR3 length: 15 amino acids. The V gene end was trimmed by 5 bases and the J gene end by 7 bases; junction bases not matched to a gene: 11. Germline CDR1 and CDR2: MDHEN and SYDVKM. Written as DNA, the CDR3 is TGTGCCAGCAGTCCCCTGCGGGAGGGCTTGGGGACCCAGTACTTC. This encodes CASSPLREGLGTQYF.

The genes are TRBV2 and TRBJ1-1; tentative D call: TRBD1 (6 bases). Germline V CDR1 and CDR2: SNHLY, FYNNEI. Trimming took 5 bases from V and 0 from J, leaving 10 bases between them. The length of the CDR3 is 14 residues. Here the CDR3 DNA reads TGTGCCAGCAGTTATACAGGGTTGAACACTGAAGCTTTCTTT. Its protein product is CASSYTGLNTEAFF.

V is TRBV11-3 and J is TRBJ2-3; 7 nucleotides agree with TRBD2. Looked up from germline, CDR1 is SGHNT and CDR2 is YENEEA. This CDR3 is 14 amino acids long. Losses at the gene ends were 1 base for V and 4 bases for J; bases not matched to a gene: 2. Written as DNA, the CDR3 is TGTGCCAGCAGCTTAGCGACTAGCCCAGATACGCAGTATTTT. Translating gives CASSLATSPDTQYF.

The rearrangement links TRBV19 to TRBJ1-2, with D perhaps matching TRBD1 (5 bases). Between the trimmed V and J ends, which lost 3 bases and 5 bases, there was a span of 16 bases. The germline V gene encodes CDR1 LNHDA and CDR2 SQIVND (reference sequence). This CDR3 has 15 residues. CDR3 in DNA: TGTGCCAGTAGTATGAACCCCCGGGGGTCTTATGGCTACACCTTC. Encoded protein: CASSMNPRGSYGYTF.

The chain couples TRBV6-1 to TRBJ1-1; D is uncertain. With 6 bases removed from V and 5 bases from J, the gap between germline ends came to 7 bases. The CDR3 covers 11 residues. CDR1 and CDR2 from the germline V gene are MNHNS and SASEGT. Written as DNA, the CDR3 is TGTGCCAGCAGACAGTTTACTGAAGCTTTCTTT. The encoded protein is CASRQFTEAFF.

The V call is TRBV6-1, the J call TRBJ2-7; possibly TRBD2 for D (5 bases). In germline, CDR1 is MNHNS, CDR2 SASEGT. V lost 2 bases, J lost 0 bases, and 11 bases lay in between. The CDR3 spans 15 residues. The CDR3 protein is CASSELPGSSYEQYF. The CDR3 bases are TGTGCCAGCAGTGAACTTCCGGGGAGCTCCTACGAGCAGTACTTC.